Shown below are 28 T cell receptor beta chains from a single sample sequenced in a study of response to subunit inactivated influenza vaccine. TCRdb reprocessed the RT-PCR reads via MiXCR and lists one record per CDR3 protein. The data show about 700,000 distinct CDR3 sequences, approximately 15% seen once. The sequences come from PBMCs from blood, collected around two weeks before vaccination. These receptors all stem from a man over 45 who received an inactivated influenza vaccine.

This clonotype was recorded a few times. The J gene is TRBJ1-2, the V gene TRBV7-2, with TRBD1 as a possible D gene (5 bases). CDR3 size: 14 residues. In germline, CDR1 is SGHTA, CDR2 FQGNSA. V shed 5 bases and J shed 1 base, with 11 bases lying between them. CDR3 residues: CASSEQQGNYGYTF. The CDR3 DNA is TGTGCCAGCAGCGAACAGCAGGGTAACTATGGCTACACCTTC.

In this sample, this clonotype turned up many times. This chain uses TRBV7-2 with TRBJ2-5; D remains ambiguous. From germline, CDR1 is SGHTA and CDR2 FQGNSA. V lost 1 base, J lost 4 bases, and 4 bases lay in between. CDR3 size: 12 residues. CDR3 nucleotides: TGTGCCAGCAGCTTAGGAGCAGAGACCCAGTACTTC. The encoded protein is CASSLGAETQYF.

The rearrangement uses TRBV28 and TRBJ2-3; TRBD2 matches 9 bases. V lost 7 bases and J lost 3; bases outside the gene matches: 5. Germline V CDR1 and CDR2: MDHEN, SYDVKM. This CDR3 comprises 14 residues. The CDR3 sequence: CASKAGGRTDTQYF. The CDR3 DNA follows: TGTGCCAGCAAGGCGGGAGGGCGTACAGATACGCAGTATTTT.

V usage is TRBV2 and J usage is TRBJ2-7; 13 bases align to TRBD2. The CDR3 totals 15 residues. The junction had 4 bases not matched to a gene; V was cut back by 5 bases and J by 3 bases. Germline CDR1 is SNHLY and CDR2 is FYNNEI. The CDR3 bases are TGTGCCAGCAGTTCCGGGACTAGCGGGGTCTACGAGCAGTACTTC. Translated: CASSSGTSGVYEQYF.

The genes are TRBV28 and TRBJ2-2, with D tentatively TRBD1 (6 bases). V was trimmed by 5 bases and J by 5 bases, leaving 12 bases between them. Germline assignment: CDR1 MDHEN and CDR2 SYDVKM. This CDR3 spans 14 amino acids. This CDR3 is CASSITGLTGELFF. In nucleotides, the CDR3 is TGTGCCAGCAGTATTACAGGGTTGACCGGGGAGCTGTTTTTT.

The rearrangement joins TRBV5-1 to TRBJ2-1; D uncertain. Germline V CDR1 and CDR2: SGHRS, YFSETQ. V lost 1 base and J lost 3, with 11 bases in between. CDR3 size: 15 residues. The CDR3 DNA reads TGCGCCAGCAGCTTGAGTCCCCAAGACTACAATGAGCAGTTCTTC. Translating it yields CASSLSPQDYNEQFF.

This clonotype was seen only a few times. The rearrangement uses TRBV7-3 and TRBJ2-2, with 8 bases matching TRBD2. Germline CDR1 is SGHTA and CDR2 is FQGTGA. This CDR3 contains 16 residues. With 5 bases clipped from V and 1 base from J, the junction kept 6 bases outside the gene matches. The CDR3 nucleotides are TGTGCCAGCAGCCAAAGAGCGGGGGAGAACACCGGGGAGCTGTTTTTT. Amino acids: CASSQRAGENTGELFF. The variable domain in full, with the rest retrieved from reference TRBV7-3 and TRBJ2-2, is GAGVSQTPSNKVTEKGKYVELRCDPISGHTALYWYRQSLGQGPEFLIYFQGTGAADDSGLPNDRFFAVRPEGSVSTLKIQRTERGDSAVYLCASSQRAGENTGELFFGEGSRLTVL.

This clonotype has only a few counts. V gene TRBV10-2 combines with J gene TRBJ2-3; TRBD2 aligns across 7 bases. This CDR3 contains 15 residues. Looked up from germline, CDR1 is WSHSY and CDR2 is SAAADI. Trimming removed 6 bases from V and 0 bases from J; junction bases left unmatched: 6. As DNA, the CDR3 is TGCGCCAGCAGCCGACTAGCCGAAAGCACAGATACGCAGTATTTT. Protein: CASSRLAESTDTQYF.

The chain links TRBV28 to TRBJ2-7, with 13 bases that match TRBD2. The junction had 10 bases not matched to a gene; V was cut back by 2 bases and J by 3 bases. CDR3 length: 18 amino acids. Per the germline V gene, CDR1 is MDHEN and CDR2 is SYDVKM. CDR3 sequence: CASSLPLAGGLLDYEQYF. In DNA, the CDR3 is TGTGCCAGCAGTTTACCACTAGCGGGAGGGCTCCTCGACTACGAGCAGTACTTC.

This clonotype was recorded a few times. The CDR3 DNA reads TGTGCCAGCAGTTTATATGGACAGGCTCTAAGATCCTACGAGCAGTACTTC. It specifies CASSLYGQALRSYEQYF. This chain uses TRBV28 with TRBJ2-7; 7 bases are shared with TRBD1. CDR1 and CDR2 from the germline V gene are MDHEN and SYDVKM. The CDR3 contains 17 residues. With 1 base clipped from V and 1 base from J, the junction kept 10 bases outside the gene matches. Drawing the rest from reference TRBV28 and TRBJ2-7, the complete variable domain is DVKVTQSSRYLVKRTGEKVFLECVQDMDHENMFWYRQDPGLGLRLIYFSYDVKMKEKGDIPEGYSVSREKKERFSLILESASTNQTSMYLCASSLYGQALRSYEQYFGPGTRLTVT.

This chain uses TRBV4-1 with TRBJ2-2; D call uncertain. Germline V CDR1 and CDR2: MGHRA, YSYEKL. Trimming removed 0 bases from V and 3 bases from J, with 8 bases in between. CDR3 length equals 15 residues. This chain's CDR3 is CASSQDLADTGELFF. CDR3 nucleotide sequence: TGCGCCAGCAGCCAAGATTTGGCGGACACCGGGGAGCTGTTTTTT.

This clonotype was recorded a few times. This chain uses TRBV3-1 with TRBJ1-4; D uncertain. CDR3 size: 12 residues. Germline CDR1 and CDR2: LGHDT and YNNKEL (reference sequence). V was clipped by 6 bases and J by 4 bases, with 6 bases between them. The DNA for the CDR3 is TGTGCCAGCAGGGGCTTTAATGAAAAACTGTTTTTT. Encoded protein: CASRGFNEKLFF. Full variable domain (outside the CDR3, taken from reference TRBV3-1 and TRBJ1-4): DTAVSQTPKYLVTQMGNDKSIKCEQNLGHDTMYWYKQDSKKFLKIMFSYNNKELIINETVPNRFSPKSPDKAHLNLHINSLELGDSAVYFCASRGFNEKLFFGSGTQLSVL.

V is TRBV2 and J is TRBJ2-3; a possible D gene is TRBD2 (5 bases). The CDR3 loop spans 13 amino acids. Germline lookup yields CDR1 SNHLY and CDR2 FYNNEI. V was clipped by 10 bases and J by 4 bases, with 15 bases between them. The CDR3 nucleotides are TGTGCCACCTCCCCGGGGTTTCCAGATACGCAGTATTTT. Residues: CATSPGFPDTQYF.

The CDR3 spells CASSQGEGMDEQYF. The CDR3 DNA follows: TGCGCCAGCAGCCAAGGAGAGGGGATGGACGAGCAGTACTTC. The J gene is TRBJ2-7, the V gene TRBV4-1; D possibly uses TRBD1 or TRBD2 (5 bases each). Germline V gene data show CDR1 as MGHRA and CDR2 as YSYEKL. The CDR3 is made up of 14 amino acids. V was clipped by 1 base and J by 5 bases, with 12 bases between them.

This clonotype has only a few counts. The V and J genes are TRBV28 and TRBJ2-4; the match to TRBD1 covers 8 bases. Germline CDR1 reads MDHEN; CDR2 reads SYDVKM. J lost 0 bases, V lost 3 bases, and 7 bases had no gene match. The CDR3 spans 17 residues. CDR3 sequence reads: CASSFEPGQVAKNIQYF. Written as DNA, the CDR3 is TGTGCCAGCAGTTTTGAGCCGGGACAGGTAGCCAAAAACATTCAGTACTTC.

The CDR3 coding sequence is TGTGCCAGCAGCTTGGAGGGCAGCCCCTATGGCTACACCTTC. Protein sequence: CASSLEGSPYGYTF. The chain employs TRBV5-4 and TRBJ1-2; D uncertain. Trimming removed 0 bases from V and 4 bases from J, with 10 bases in between. This CDR3 is 14 amino acids long. Germline V gene data show CDR1 as SGHNT and CDR2 as YYREEE (reference sequence).

This clonotype turned up a few times. The rearrangement links TRBV3-1 to TRBJ2-2; D ambiguous. From germline, CDR1 is LGHDT and CDR2 YNNKEL (reference sequence). There are 14 residues in the CDR3. The V gene lost 1 base and the J gene lost 7 bases, with 10 bases spanning the gap. CDR3 sequence: CASSQAGAGGELFF. The CDR3 DNA follows: TGTGCCAGCAGCCAAGCTGGAGCAGGCGGGGAGCTGTTTTTT.

This clonotype was found a few times. The chain recombines TRBV20-1 with TRBJ1-1, with a possible D match to TRBD1 (5 bases). The ends were cut back, 6 bases at V and 2 bases at J, with 16 bases in the middle. This CDR3 is built from 14 residues. The germline V gene has CDR1 DFQATT and CDR2 SNEGSKA (reference sequence). CDR3 sequence (DNA): TGCAGTGCACAGAGCCGGGGGTACAACACTGAAGCTTTCTTT. Translated: CSAQSRGYNTEAFF.

The chain recombines TRBV29-1 with TRBJ1-5; D uncertain. V was clipped by 4 bases and J by 5 bases, with 12 bases between them. The CDR3 covers 13 residues. Looked up from germline, CDR1 is SQVTM and CDR2 is ANQGSEA. CDR3 nucleotide sequence: TGCAGCGTTGGTATGGGCGGAGATCAGCCCCAGCATTTT. Protein product: CSVGMGGDQPQHF.

Many counts were recorded for this clonotype. The chain joins TRBV10-3 to TRBJ2-5; 7 bases align to TRBD2. With V trimmed by 2 bases and J by 2 bases, 2 bases remained unmatched. CDR1 is ENHRY and CDR2 is SYGVKD in the germline V gene. This CDR3 comprises 14 residues. Written as DNA, the CDR3 is TGTGCCATCAGTGAGCGGGAGGAACAAGAGACCCAGTACTTC. It specifies CAISEREEQETQYF.

This clonotype was observed a few times. The chain joins TRBV6-5 to TRBJ1-1, with D unclear. The CDR3 totals 15 residues. V was pared by 0 bases and J by 6 bases, with 14 bases between. The germline V gene has CDR1 MNHEY and CDR2 SVGAGI. The CDR3 loop is CASSYSLRRGAEAFF. The CDR3 bases are TGTGCCAGCAGTTACTCTCTTAGGCGAGGCGCTGAAGCTTTCTTT.

This clonotype was observed a handful of times. The chain is built from TRBV30 and TRBJ2-3; weak D call: TRBD2 (6 bases). The CDR3 has 13 amino acids. Germline lookup yields CDR1 GTSNPN and CDR2 SVGIG (reference sequence). The V end lost 4 bases, the J end lost 1 base, and 9 bases lay between the germline ends. CDR3 amino acids: CAWTGVGTDTQYF. The DNA for the CDR3 is TGTGCCTGGACGGGAGTCGGCACAGATACGCAGTATTTT.

J is TRBJ2-3 and V is TRBV6-1; 10 positions agree with TRBD1. The V gene's germline CDR1 is MNHNS and CDR2 SASEGT. The CDR3 runs 18 residues. The trim removed 6 bases at V and 0 bases at J, leaving 12 bases unmatched. CDR3 in amino acids: CASSPSMTGGGSTDTQYF. The CDR3 DNA reads TGTGCCAGCAGCCCATCTATGACAGGGGGCGGTAGCACAGATACGCAGTATTTT.

The chain joins TRBV5-1 to TRBJ1-1, with D unresolved. V dropped 0 bases and J dropped 5 bases, with 11 bases sitting between them. The CDR3 length is 14 residues. Germline-derived CDR1 and CDR2 are SGHRS and YFSETQ. The CDR3 sequence: CASSLDPGETEAFF. In nucleotides, the CDR3 is TGCGCCAGCAGCTTGGATCCAGGAGAAACTGAAGCTTTCTTT.

This clonotype occurred many times. This sequence joins TRBV4-3 and TRBJ1-2; 7 nucleotides agree with TRBD1. The V segment lost 0 bases and the J segment 5 bases; nucleotides outside the gene matches: 15. The CDR3 is 18 amino acids. Germline V gene data show CDR1 as LGHNA and CDR2 as YSLEER. The CDR3 protein is CASSQEARLEGARYGYTF. The DNA of the CDR3 is TGCGCCAGCAGCCAAGAAGCCCGGTTGGAGGGGGCACGGTATGGCTACACCTTC.

In its sample, this clonotype was seen a few times. The chain recombines TRBV7-2 with TRBJ2-4; D may be TRBD2 (5 bases). Trimming pared 5 bases from V and 2 bases from J, leaving 10 bases between. This CDR3 spans 14 amino acids. Germline values: CDR1 SGHTA, CDR2 FQGNSA. The CDR3: CASSPGGPKNIQYF. DNA for the CDR3: TGTGCCAGCAGCCCAGGAGGCCCCAAAAACATTCAGTACTTC.

The V call is TRBV15, the J call TRBJ2-3; 7 bases map to TRBD2. CDR1 and CDR2 from the germline V gene are LNHNV and YYDKDF (reference sequence). J was trimmed by 2 bases and V by 5 bases; bases with no gene match: 7. The CDR3 is 15 residues long. The CDR3 DNA reads TGTGCCACCAGCGGGGGAGCGGGAACCACAGATACGCAGTATTTT. It encodes CATSGGAGTTDTQYF.

This clonotype was seen more than once but under ten times. This sequence joins TRBV7-9 and TRBJ2-3; a weak D match, TRBD2 (6 bases). V was clipped by 1 base and J by 1 base, with 9 bases between them. Germline CDR1 SEHNR, CDR2 FQNEAQ (reference sequence). The CDR3 runs to 15 residues. CDR3 nucleotide sequence: TGTGCCAGCAGCTTAGTAAGGAGGGGCACAGATACGCAGTATTTT. This encodes CASSLVRRGTDTQYF.